Listed below are T cell receptor beta chains from one sample, sequenced in a study of blood T cells in healthy people across ages. TCRdb reanalysed the 5' RACE reads using MiXCR and keeps one entry per CDR3 protein. The sample carries hundreds of thousands of distinct CDR3 sequences, about 53% recorded once. What was sequenced was blood. All receptors come from a man aged 80 or over in good health. CDR3s include the opening cysteine and the closing phenylalanine or tryptophan. The order of the fields is clone size, D gene, V gene, J gene, CDR3 DNA, CDR3 protein. The D gene is left open where the match is weak. Only some rows state a clone size, as once, few, many or a class for expanded clones.

few,.,TRBV6-1,TRBJ2-7,TGTGCCAGCAGCCTGGAAGGGACCATTGGGCCCTACGAGCAGTACTTC,CASSLEGTIGPYEQYF
.,.,TRBV9,TRBJ1-2,TGTGCCAGCAGCCCATCCGGGGGGGGAATAAGCACCTTC,CASSPSGGGISTF
few,TRBD1,TRBV6-2/TRBV6-3,TRBJ2-4,TGTGCCAGCAGTGGTCCCGGGACAGGGGGATCGCAGTACTTC,CASSGPGTGGSQYF
once,.,TRBV11-2,TRBJ2-2,TGTGCCGGCAGCTTAGAAAGGACCGGGGAGCTGTTTTTT,CAGSLERTGELFF
few,.,TRBV20-1,TRBJ1-5,TGCAGTGCTAGAGTCAGCAATCAGCCCCAGCATTTT,CSARVSNQPQHF
.,.,TRBV5-1,TRBJ1-2,TGCGCCAGCAGCTTGGGGGGCCTTAACTATGGCTACACCTTC,CASSLGGLNYGYTF
.,TRBD2,TRBV7-2,TRBJ2-5,TGTGCCAGCAGCCGACGAGCGGGAGGTGAGCAGTACTTC,CASSRRAGGEQYF
few,.,TRBV2,TRBJ2-3,TGTGCCAGTAGAGAGGGGTCTACAGATACGCAGTATTTT,CASREGSTDTQYF
.,.,TRBV7-3,TRBJ2-7,TGTGCCAGCAGCTCTGGGTATGCTGAGCAGTACTTC,CASSSGYAEQYF
.,.,TRBV7-8,TRBJ2-7,TGTGCCAGCAGCTCCAGGGGTGGGTCCTACGAGCAGTACTTC,CASSSRGGSYEQYF
few,TRBD2,TRBV7-9,TRBJ2-1,TGTGCCAGCACCCGCCTAGCGGGATTGGACTACAATGAGCAGTTCTTC,CASTRLAGLDYNEQFF
few,TRBD1,TRBV7-6,TRBJ1-6,TGTGCCAGCAGCTTAGCTGTTGGACAGGGGAACAATTCACCCCTCCACTTT,CASSLAVGQGNNSPLHF
.,.,TRBV6-5,TRBJ1-6,TGTGCCAGCAGTGAGAATCCAAGTTCACCCCTCCACTTT,CASSENPSSPLHF
few,.,TRBV28,TRBJ2-7,TGTGCCAGCAGTGTGTCCAACAGGGACGAGCAGTACTTC,CASSVSNRDEQYF
few,TRBD2,TRBV5-1,TRBJ2-5,TGCGCCAGCAGCCGGACTAGCGGGAGTGTAAGGGAGACCCAGTACTTC,CASSRTSGSVRETQYF
once,TRBD2,TRBV20-1,TRBJ2-1,TGCAGTGCTCCCGGGACTAGCGGGAGTGGGTCCTACAATGAGCAGTTCTTC,CSAPGTSGSGSYNEQFF
.,TRBD1,TRBV3-1,TRBJ1-2,TGTGCCAGCAGCCACGACAGGGACTATGGCTACACCTTC,CASSHDRDYGYTF
.,.,TRBV7-9,TRBJ2-1,TGTGCCAGCAGCTTAGAACCTAAGGCCTCCTACAATGAGCAGTTCTTC,CASSLEPKASYNEQFF
.,TRBD2,TRBV4-1,TRBJ2-1,TGCGCCAGCAGCTCAGTACTAGCGTCGAATGAGCAGTTCTTC,CASSSVLASNEQFF
.,TRBD1,TRBV20-1,TRBJ2-1,TGCAGTGCTAGCGACAGGGGGTTCTACAATGAGCAGTTCTTC,CSASDRGFYNEQFF
.,TRBD2,TRBV7-3,TRBJ2-7,TGTGGGGGGGAGGGAAAGTGCGTCATTAGTGCCAGCGGCCCCTACGAGCAGTACTTC,CGGEGKCVISASGPYEQYF
.,TRBD2,TRBV9,TRBJ2-7,TGTGCCAGCAGCGTAGGGTATCTAGCGGGAAACGAGCAGTACTTC,CASSVGYLAGNEQYF
.,.,TRBV14,TRBJ1-6,TGTGCCAGCAGCAGCGGACCCTCACTCCACTTT,CASSSGPSLHF
few,.,TRBV6-6,TRBJ1-2,TGTGCCAGCAGCACGGCGGGGGTCGACTATGGCTACACCTTC,CASSTAGVDYGYTF
once,TRBD1,TRBV6-1,TRBJ1-1,TGTGCCAGCAGTGAAGAAGGAACAGGGGGCAACACTGAAGCTTTCTTT,CASSEEGTGGNTEAFF
.,.,TRBV24-1,TRBJ2-1,TGTGCCACCAGTGATTCGGGCGAGGCTAGCCCTCTCAATGAGCAGTTCTTC,CATSDSGEASPLNEQFF
.,.,TRBV7-2,TRBJ2-5,TGTGCCAGCAGCTTACAGCCAAGTGGGGAGACCCAGTACTTC,CASSLQPSGETQYF
.,TRBD2,TRBV20-1,TRBJ2-2,TGCAGTGCTAAAGCGGGAGGCCCCAATCTTAGACACGGGGAGCTGTTTTTT,CSAKAGGPNLRHGELFF
.,TRBD1,TRBV6-2/TRBV6-3,TRBJ1-1,TGTGCCAGCAGCCCGATAAGGACAGGGTTGGCTGAAGCTTTCTTT,CASSPIRTGLAEAFF
few,TRBD2,TRBV28,TRBJ2-1,TGTGCCAGCAGTTGGTCGGCCCTAGCGGGCGACTCCTACAATGAGCAGTTCTTC,CASSWSALAGDSYNEQFF
few,TRBD2,TRBV3-1,TRBJ2-5,TGTGCCAGCAGCCAAGGTGTAGCGGGAGACCGAGAGCAGTACTTC,CASSQGVAGDREQYF
.,.,TRBV12-3/TRBV12-4,TRBJ2-1,TGTGCCAGCCGGTCAGGGGTGGGCAATGAGCTGTTCTTC,CASRSGVGNELFF
few,.,TRBV15,TRBJ1-2,TGTGCCACCAGCCGAAGAGATGGCAGGCCTAACTATGGCTACACCTTC,CATSRRDGRPNYGYTF
.,.,TRBV18,TRBJ1-5,TGTGCCAGCTCACCGTCACTCGAACAGCCCCAGCATTTT,CASSPSLEQPQHF
.,.,TRBV24-1,TRBJ2-6,TGTGCCACCAGTGATGGGGACCACTCTGGGGCCAACGTCCTGACTTTC,CATSDGDHSGANVLTF
.,.,TRBV11-2,TRBJ2-7,TGTGCCAGCAGCTTAGGAGCCCTGCAAGGGAGGCTCGAGCAGTACTTC,CASSLGALQGRLEQYF
.,.,TRBV5-1,TRBJ2-1,TGCGCCAGCAGCTACGACAGGACGGACGACCCGTTCTTC,CASSYDRTDDPFF
.,.,TRBV24-1,TRBJ2-1,TGTGCCACCAGTGATGTGGACACTGAGCAGTTCTTC,CATSDVDTEQFF
.,TRBD1,TRBV29-1,TRBJ2-5,TGCAGCGTTAGACAGGGGATGGAGCAGTACTTC,CSVRQGMEQYF